These T cell receptor beta chains were read from a single sample in a study of vaccination effects on CD4 cells after COVID-19. Their recognized antigens are unknown. The assay was immunoSEQ multiplex PCR, and TCRdb's table has in-frame clones only and misses some. The sample records approximately 70,000 clones, around 79% being singletons. The starting material was CD4+ T cells from PBMCs cultured with HCoV-NL63 spike peptides, obtained before COVID-19 vaccination. The receptors stem from a human donor who received a COVID-19 vaccine. The CDR3 runs from the conserved cysteine through the conserved F or W. The D gene is left open where the match is weak. Expanded clones are given a class, and other clones once, few, many or no size at all.

j_gene	d_gene	abundance	v_gene	CDR3aa	CDR3nt
TRBJ1-4	TRBD1	-	TRBV6-5	CASRRDRENEKLFF	TGTGCCAGCAGGAGGGACAGGGAGAATGAAAAACTGTTTTTT
TRBJ1-5	-	-	TRBV12-3/TRBV12-4	CASRTRGSQPQHF	TGTGCCAGCAGGACAAGGGGAAGTCAGCCCCAGCATTTT
TRBJ1-5	TRBD1	-	TRBV6-2/TRBV6-3	CASSYSGTGSNQPQHF	TGTGCCAGCAGTTACTCGGGGACAGGGTCCAATCAGCCCCAGCATTTT
TRBJ1-4	-	-	TRBV29-1	CSVESRDNEKLFF	TGCAGCGTTGAAAGCAGGGATAATGAAAAACTGTTTTTT
TRBJ2-1	TRBD2	-	TRBV7-6	CASSPGLAQYNEQFF	TGTGCCAGCAGCCCCGGACTAGCGCAATACAATGAGCAGTTCTTC
TRBJ1-5	-	-	TRBV20-1	CSASGGGAEPQHF	TGCAGTGCTAGTGGGGGAGGGGCAGAGCCCCAGCATTTT
TRBJ1-2	TRBD1	-	TRBV28	CASSLGTGQGYTF	TGTGCCAGCAGTTTAGGGACAGGCCAGGGCTACACCTTC
TRBJ1-2	-	-	TRBV12-3/TRBV12-4	CASSFDSYYGYTF	TGTGCCAGCAGCTTCGACAGCTACTATGGCTACACCTTC
TRBJ2-3	-	-	TRBV7-9	CASSLGGGRDTQYF	TGTGCCAGCAGCTTAGGCGGGGGCCGGGATACGCAGTATTTT
TRBJ1-1	TRBD1	-	TRBV18	CASSNTGVAEAFF	TGTGCCAGCTCAAATACAGGGGTGGCTGAAGCTTTCTTT
TRBJ1-2	-	-	TRBV3-1/TRBV3-2	CASSQENRYYGYTF	TGTGCCAGCAGCCAGGAGAACAGATACTATGGCTACACCTTC
TRBJ1-5	TRBD1	-	TRBV2	CASSGTGDQPQHF	TGTGCCAGCAGCGGAACAGGGGACCAGCCCCAGCATTTT
TRBJ2-1	-	-	TRBV4-1	CASSPPYPSSYNEQFF	TGCGCCAGCAGCCCTCCTTATCCGAGCTCCTACAATGAGCAGTTCTTC
TRBJ1-1	-	once	TRBV12-2	CASRLGSPLNTEAFF	TGTGCAAGTCGCTTAGGTAGTCCCCTGAACACTGAAGCTTTCTTT
TRBJ1-5	TRBD1	-	TRBV30	CAWSGRGQGRQPQHF	TGTGCCTGGAGTGGCCGTGGACAGGGCCGCCAGCCCCAGCATTTT
TRBJ1-5	-	-	TRBV5-8	CASSFIPQPQHF	TGTGCCAGCAGCTTTATCCCTCAGCCCCAGCATTTT
TRBJ2-1	-	few	TRBV7-3	CASSLTEYNEQFF	TGTGCCAGCAGCCTGACGGAATACAATGAGCAGTTCTTC
TRBJ1-1	TRBD1	-	TRBV7-2	CASSLQGGFTEAFF	TGTGCCAGCAGCTTACAGGGGGGGTTTACTGAAGCTTTCTTT
TRBJ2-5	-	-	TRBV18	CASSPPIRANQETQYF	TGTGCCAGCTCACCACCGATCAGGGCGAACCAAGAGACCCAGTACTTC
TRBJ2-1	TRBD2	few	TRBV9	CASSDTSGVVSEQFF	TGTGCCAGCAGCGATACTAGCGGGGTGGTTAGTGAGCAGTTCTTC
TRBJ2-1	TRBD2	-	TRBV3-1/TRBV3-2	CASSKRDYAYNEQFF	TGTGCCAGCAGCAAAAGGGACTACGCCTACAATGAGCAGTTCTTC
TRBJ2-2	TRBD2	-	TRBV7-2	CASSLDPGGHTGELFF	TGTGCCAGCAGCTTAGATCCGGGGGGGCATACCGGGGAGCTGTTTTTT
TRBJ2-1	TRBD2	-	TRBV27	CASSPLRGVYNEQFF	TGTGCCAGCAGCCCCTTGCGGGGGGTATACAATGAGCAGTTCTTC
TRBJ1-4	-	-	TRBV4-1	CASSQENQSGGKLFF	TGCGCCAGCAGCCAAGAGAATCAGTCGGGGGGAAAACTGTTTTTT
TRBJ2-5	-	-	TRBV28	CASRAGFQETQYF	TGTGCCAGCAGGGCGGGGTTCCAAGAGACCCAGTACTTC
TRBJ2-5	-	few	TRBV25-1	CASSVGMGLGTQYF	TGTGCCAGCAGTGTGGGAATGGGATTGGGGACCCAGTACTTC
TRBJ1-4	TRBD1	few	TRBV4-1	CASSPRDRDEKLFF	TGCGCCAGCAGCCCGCGGGACAGGGATGAAAAACTGTTTTTT
TRBJ2-1	-	once	TRBV9	CASSQGRGVRNEQFF	TGTGCCAGCAGCCAGGGGAGGGGGGTCAGGAATGAGCAGTTCTTC
TRBJ2-5	-	-	TRBV5-8	CASPGVPGASEETQYF	TGTGCCAGCCCGGGAGTCCCAGGGGCATCGGAAGAGACCCAGTACTTC
TRBJ1-2	TRBD1	-	TRBV5-1	CASSLGTGGYGYTF	TGCGCCAGCAGCCTCGGGACAGGCGGCTATGGCTACACCTTC
TRBJ2-3	-	-	TRBV10-1	CASSEVQGGLSTDTQYF	TGCGCCAGCAGTGAGGTACAGGGTGGACTCTCCACAGATACGCAGTATTTT
TRBJ1-2	-	few	TRBV3-1/TRBV3-2	CASSRGPDGYTF	TGTGCCAGCAGCCGAGGACCCGATGGCTACACCTTC
TRBJ1-6	TRBD1	few	TRBV28	CASREGQGSNSPLHF	TGTGCCAGCAGAGAGGGACAGGGGTCTAATTCACCCCTCCACTTT
TRBJ2-3	-	-	TRBV10-2	CASRAGTDTQYF	TGCGCCAGCCGGGCCGGCACAGATACGCAGTATTTT
TRBJ1-5	-	few	TRBV24-1	CATGVDQPQHF	TGTGCCACAGGGGTCGACCAGCCCCAGCATTTT
TRBJ2-2	TRBD2	once	TRBV5-4	CASSPTSGGANTGELFF	TGTGCCAGCAGCCCGACTAGCGGGGGGGCGAACACCGGGGAGCTGTTTTTT
TRBJ1-5	-	-	TRBV5-5	CASSLVPQLENQPQHF	TGTGCCAGCAGCTTGGTCCCGCAACTGGAGAATCAGCCCCAGCATTTT
TRBJ1-1	-	-	TRBV7-9	CASSLAWESEAFF	TGTGCCAGCAGCTTAGCGTGGGAGAGTGAAGCTTTCTTT
TRBJ2-2	TRBD2	-	TRBV5-1	CASSLVGGGSNTGELFF	TGCGCCAGCAGCTTGGTCGGCGGGGGGTCGAACACCGGGGAGCTGTTTTTT
TRBJ2-1	TRBD1	-	TRBV18	CASSPGTDYNEQFF	TGTGCCAGCTCCCCTGGGACAGACTACAATGAGCAGTTCTTC
TRBJ2-1	-	once	TRBV9	CASSVYEGGLIEEQFF	TGTGCCAGCAGCGTATATGAGGGGGGGCTAATAGAGGAGCAGTTCTTC
TRBJ1-6	-	-	TRBV6-5	CASRPQGYNSPLHF	TGTGCCAGCAGACCACAGGGTTATAATTCACCCCTCCACTTT
TRBJ2-3	-	-	TRBV24-1	CATAGRGKVADTQYF	TGTGCCACCGCGGGGCGCGGGAAGGTCGCAGATACGCAGTATTTT
TRBJ1-2	-	-	TRBV6-5	CASSYSRLANYGYTF	TGTGCCAGCAGTTACTCACGGTTAGCTAACTATGGCTACACCTTC
TRBJ2-5	-	-	TRBV5-1	CASSPGREQETQYF	TGCGCCAGCAGCCCCGGGCGGGAACAAGAGACCCAGTACTTC
TRBJ1-1	TRBD1	-	TRBV6-7	CASSYYGQDTEAFF	TGTGCCAGCAGTTACTACGGACAGGACACTGAAGCTTTCTTT
TRBJ1-2	-	-	TRBV7-9	CASSLIGNSTNYGYTF	TGTGCCAGCAGCTTAATCGGAAACTCTACTAACTATGGCTACACCTTC
TRBJ1-2	-	-	TRBV20-1	CSAIDNYGYTF	TGCAGTGCTATTGACAACTATGGCTACACCTTC
TRBJ1-5	-	-	TRBV6-6	CASRDKRGQPQHF	TGTGCCAGCAGGGATAAGAGGGGGCAGCCCCAGCATTTT
TRBJ2-5	-	-	TRBV18	CASSPQETQYF	TGTGCCAGCTCACCCCAAGAGACCCAGTACTTC
TRBJ2-3	-	-	TRBV6-5	CASSSRGGTDTQYF	TGTGCCAGCAGCTCTAGAGGGGGTACAGATACGCAGTATTTT
TRBJ1-6	-	once	TRBV5-1	CASSFTGTDLNSPLHF	TGCGCCAGCAGCTTCACCGGGACGGACCTCAATTCACCCCTCCACTTT